This record concerns one T cell receptor beta chain sequence. The data were obtained in a study of preoperative IRX-2 immunotherapy in early breast cancer. Specified treatment: preoperative locoregional IRX-2 cytokine immunotherapy. Patients received preoperative, locoregional IRX-2 cytokine immunotherapy in a phase Ib study. CDR1 is SGHTA, CDR2 FQGNSA, per germline. The CDR3 runs to 16 residues. Trimming at V came to 1 base and at J to 2 bases, leaving 5 bases not matched to a gene. Using immunoSEQ multiplex PCR, the repertoire was profiled, and TCRdb retains in-frame clones only, with some absent. The sample consists of under 15,000 clones, approximately 91% of them appearing once.

The J gene is TRBJ2-5, the V gene TRBV7-2; 9 bases line up with TRBD2. The origin of this receptor is a human donor with breast cancer. This material was obtained from a patient treated with IRX-2 immunotherapy. CDR3 sequence: CASSLVLAGRQETQYF. Written as DNA, the CDR3 is TGTGCCAGCAGCTTAGTCCTAGCGGGGCGGCAAGAGACCCAGTACTTC. The full variable domain, completed using reference TRBV7-2 and TRBJ2-5, is GAGVSQSPSNKVTEKGKDVELRCDPISGHTALYWYRQSLGQGLEFLIYFQGNSAPDKSGLPSDRFSAERTGGSVSTLTIQRTQQEDSAVYLCASSLVLAGRQETQYFGPGTRLLVL.